The T cell receptor beta chain described here comes from a study of blood T cell repertoires in COVID-19 (TCRdb year 2020). For the wider study: Collaborator samples came from the United States, Italy and Spain and covered acute and convalescent phases of COVID-19. The material from the prospective study consisted of cDNA or gDNA derived from T cells, B-cell-depleted T cells, or PBMCs. The dataset comprised deeply sampled blood TCRbeta repertoires from subjects exposed to, actively infected with, or recovered from COVID-19. The repertoires were released in a freely available public database meant as a resource for research on the immune response to SARS-CoV-2. Samples came from the ongoing ImmuneRACE study (first 160 participants) plus 1,254 subjects from 6 global collaborators. Nearly every sample came with metadata listing a de-identified subject ID, COVID-19 status, age in years and sex. Where HLA class I and class II types were available, the types were taken from metadata supplied by the sample provider, not from assay-based typing.

The germline V gene encodes CDR1 SEHNR and CDR2 FQNEAQ (reference sequence). Spanning cysteine to phenylalanine, the CDR3 consists of 12 amino acids. Just CDR3 DNA is preserved here, 36 bases in frame from base 1. Between the V and J ends, shortened by 2 bases and 7 bases respectively, the junction contains 6 bases. TCRbeta CDR3 regions were amplified from genomic DNA using the immunoSEQ Assay, a bias-controlled multiplex PCR. The authors processed their data as follows. Nucleated cell counts per sample were estimated from amplification of reference gene primers within the assay. Sequence reads were collapsed and filtered to measure the absolute abundance of every unique TCRbeta CDR3 rearrangement. For each sample, productive Simpson clonality was calculated by taking the square root of Simpson's diversity index across productive rearrangements. The source is immuneACCESS, and TCRdb retained only in-frame sequences with V and J called. Part of the clones is not carried over; for the studies checked, unresolved V genes explain less than half of this, and the remainder is unexplained. That table is the source of V, J and clone size, and D and trimming were worked out from the DNA. The sample table lists tens of thousands of clones, about nine tenths of them with a count of one. 28% of the sample is held by the ten biggest clonotypes.

Study-wide findings and limitations: The amount of clinical and demographic metadata varied by source and participant and was provided uncurated.

Each collaborating institution followed its own protocols to collect whole blood in K2EDTA tubes. Collaborator samples were shipped for TCRbeta analysis as frozen whole blood, isolated PBMCs, or DNA extracted from either sample type. Concerning this clone: There is no known antigen for this receptor. One base away there is no much larger clone; base qualities are not given.

Rearrangement joined TRBV7-9 to TRBJ2-1, with no D gene named confidently. The receptor was derived from a human donor in a cohort sampled during active COVID-19. Sequenced material: peripheral blood. The DNA is TGTGCCAGCAGCTTATTTCCGAATGAGCAGTTCTTC. This codes for CASSLFPNEQFF.